Each of the 18 T cell receptor beta chains below was sequenced from the same sample in a study of blood T cell repertoires in COVID-19. The protocol was immunoSEQ multiplex PCR, while the TCRdb copy is restricted to in-frame clones and leaves out a portion. Of 250,000 to 350,000 clones in the sample, 75% to 90% are singletons; the top ten hold approximately 6%. Specimen: peripheral blood. The receptors originated from a woman between 45 and 60 years old with COVID-19, enrolled during active disease.

This chain uses TRBV30 with TRBJ2-7, with 7 bases fitting TRBD1. The CDR3 runs to 13 residues. J gave up 2 bases and V 0 bases, and 1 base lay outside the gene matches. Germline V gives CDR1 GTSNPN, CDR2 SVGIG (reference sequence). In DNA, the CDR3 is TGTGCCTGGAGTGTGGGACAGACCTACGAGCAGTACTTC. As protein: CAWSVGQTYEQYF.

In its sample, this clone was seen once. V gene TRBV10-3 combines with J gene TRBJ2-7; TRBD1 agrees at 7 bases. The germline V gene has CDR1 ENHRY and CDR2 SYGVKD. The CDR3 runs to 16 residues. Trimming at V came to 4 bases and at J to 2 bases, leaving 11 bases not matched to a gene. CDR3 nucleotide sequence: TGTGCCATCAGTGGGGCGCCGGGACAGAGCCCCTACGAGCAGTACTTC. This translates into CAISGAPGQSPYEQYF.

CDR3 protein: CASSQATGESSEAFF. In DNA, the CDR3 is TGCGCCAGCAGCCAAGCGACGGGGGAGTCATCGGAAGCTTTCTTT. The V gene is TRBV4-3, the J gene TRBJ1-1, with D possibly being TRBD1 (5 bases). V lost 1 base, J lost 8 bases, and 17 bases lay in between. Germline values: CDR1 LGHNA, CDR2 YSLEER. The CDR3 length is 15 residues.

This chain links TRBV28 with TRBJ1-2; D gene uncertain. The CDR3 is 11 residues long. The ends were cut back, 8 bases at V and 4 bases at J, with 8 bases in the middle. Germline values: CDR1 MDHEN, CDR2 SYDVKM. CDR3 coding DNA: TGTGCCAGCGCGGGAGGCTATGGCTACACCTTC. This encodes CASAGGYGYTF.

The table lists this clone with a count of one. The V call is TRBV29-1, the J call TRBJ2-3; D is undetermined. The CDR3 extends over 12 amino acids. V lost 5 bases to trimming and J lost 5 bases, with 11 bases between them. Germline V gives CDR1 SQVTM, CDR2 ANQGSEA. CDR3 DNA sequence: TGCAGCGTTCCTAGTGTTGGAGATACGCAGTATTTT. Translated, it gives CSVPSVGDTQYF.

V and J are TRBV29-1 and TRBJ2-5, with TRBD2 identical over 8 bases. The germline V gene encodes CDR1 SQVTM and CDR2 ANQGSEA. Losses at the gene ends were 3 bases for V and 4 bases for J; bases not matched to a gene: 10. This CDR3 is built from 15 residues. CDR3 sequence: CSVESSREGLETQYF. As DNA, the CDR3 is TGCAGCGTTGAGTCATCACGGGAGGGCCTAGAGACCCAGTACTTC.

This chain links TRBV7-2 with TRBJ1-2; 10 bases agree with TRBD1. This CDR3 comprises 13 residues. The J segment lost 7 bases and the V segment lost 4 bases, leaving 3 bases of the junction unmatched. Germline V gene data show CDR1 as SGHTA and CDR2 as FQGNSA. CDR3 amino acids: CASSSDRGPGYTF. DNA for the CDR3: TGTGCCAGCAGCTCAGACAGGGGGCCTGGCTACACCTTC.

The chain joins TRBV3-1 (or the pseudogene TRBV3-2) to TRBJ2-5; D is perhaps TRBD2 (7 bases). There are 15 residues in the CDR3. Deletions cut 7 bases from V and 4 bases from J, with 19 bases between. Germline V gives CDR1 LGHDT, CDR2 YNNKEL (reference sequence). The CDR3 DNA sequence: TGTGCCAGCACCCAGGATTGGGGGGGGCGAGAGACCCAGTACTTC. This codes for CASTQDWGGRETQYF.

CDR3 sequence: CASSSPGQGLTEAFF. DNA for the CDR3: TGTGCCAGCAGTTCACCGGGACAGGGGTTGACTGAAGCTTTCTTT. The rearrangement uses TRBV6-5 and TRBJ1-1; 10 bases match TRBD1. Germline CDR1 MNHEY, CDR2 SVGAGI. The CDR3 contains 15 residues. V lost 4 bases and J lost 5; bases outside the gene matches: 7.

V usage is TRBV2 and J usage is TRBJ2-3; 8 positions agree with TRBD2. This CDR3 has 15 residues. Germline loops: CDR1 SNHLY, CDR2 FYNNEI. After removal of 4 bases from V and 0 bases from J, the junction contained 3 bases not matched to a gene. The CDR3 nucleotides are TGTGCCAGCAGTGGCGGGGGGACTAGCACAGATACGCAGTATTTT. It encodes CASSGGGTSTDTQYF.

V gene TRBV4-1 combines with J gene TRBJ1-6, with no clear D. Germline CDR1 and CDR2: MGHRA and YSYEKL. V was clipped by 1 base and J by 0 bases, with 10 bases between them. This CDR3 spans 17 amino acids. CDR3 sequence reads: CASSQGAASSYNSPLHF. The CDR3 region has the DNA TGCGCCAGCAGCCAAGGGGCCGCCAGCTCCTATAATTCACCCCTCCACTTT.

The gene calls are TRBV5-1 and TRBJ2-1, with TRBD2 identical over 13 bases. Germline CDR1 is SGHRS and CDR2 is YFSETQ. Trimming removed 4 bases from V and 5 bases from J; junction bases left unmatched: 3. This CDR3 has 15 amino acids. In DNA, the CDR3 is TGCGCCAGCAGCGGGGGACTAGCGGGGCACAATGAGCAGTTCTTC. This sequence encodes CASSGGLAGHNEQFF.

This clone came up a few times. The rearrangement joins TRBV29-1 to TRBJ2-1, with TRBD1 matching 7 bases. The CDR3 spans 12 residues. Per germline, CDR1 SQVTM and CDR2 ANQGSEA. V lost 4 bases and J lost 7; bases outside the gene matches: 4. The CDR3 region has the DNA TGCAGCGTTGGACAGGGACGGAATGAGCAGTTCTTC. Translation gives CSVGQGRNEQFF.

This chain uses TRBV5-1 with TRBJ1-2; D ambiguous. Trimming stripped 4 bases from V and 2 bases from J, with 9 bases between. Per the germline V gene, CDR1 is SGHRS and CDR2 is YFSETQ. The CDR3 length is 13 residues. For the CDR3, the DNA is TGCGCCAGCAGCCCCGGTTCCAACTATGGCTACACCTTC. It codes for CASSPGSNYGYTF. The variable domain in full, with the rest retrieved from reference TRBV5-1 and TRBJ1-2, is KAGVTQTPRYLIKTRGQQVTLSCSPISGHRSVSWYQQTPGQGLQFLFEYFSETQRNKGNFPGRFSGRQFSNSRSEMNVSTLELGDSALYLCASSPGSNYGYTFGSGTRLTVV.

Here the CDR3 DNA reads TGTGCCAGCAGTTTAAATCCTAGCGGGGTTTACGAGCAGTACTTC. It codes for CASSLNPSGVYEQYF. V gene TRBV27 combines with J gene TRBJ2-7; 9 nucleotides line up with TRBD2. Trimming removed 2 bases from V and 4 bases from J; junction bases left unmatched: 6. This CDR3 is 15 amino acids long. Germline V gene sequence: CDR1 MNHEY, CDR2 SMNVEV (reference sequence).

The rearrangement uses TRBV18 and TRBJ1-4; a possible D gene is TRBD1 (5 bases). The CDR3 spans 13 residues. Trimming removed 2 bases from V and 6 bases from J, with 7 bases in between. Germline CDR1 KGHSH, CDR2 LQKENI. The CDR3 region is CASSPGGDEKLFF. The CDR3 nucleotides are TGTGCCAGCTCACCAGGGGGGGATGAAAAACTGTTTTTT. Full variable domain (remainder filled in from reference TRBV18 and TRBJ1-4): NAGVMQNPRHLVRRRGQEARLRCSPMKGHSHVYWYRQLPEEGLKFMVYLQKENIIDESGMPKERFSAEFPKEGPSILRIQQVVRGDSAAYFCASSPGGDEKLFFGSGTQLSVL.

This chain joins TRBV11-1 and TRBJ2-5; D gene ambiguous. This CDR3 is 16 amino acids long. Per germline, CDR1 SGHAT and CDR2 FQDESV (reference sequence). Trimming removed 3 bases from V and 5 bases from J, with 19 bases in between. CDR3 region: CASSFGFGKERETQYF. The CDR3 DNA follows: TGTGCCAGCAGCTTTGGGTTTGGTAAAGAGAGGGAGACCCAGTACTTC.

This clone was detected only once. The chain recombines TRBV18 with TRBJ1-1; no definite D call. Germline CDR1 is KGHSH and CDR2 is LQKENI. The CDR3 has 13 amino acids. Between the trimmed V and J ends, which lost 0 bases and 0 bases, there was a span of 2 bases. CDR3 in DNA: TGTGCCAGCTCACCACCCATGAACACTGAAGCTTTCTTT. This codes for CASSPPMNTEAFF.